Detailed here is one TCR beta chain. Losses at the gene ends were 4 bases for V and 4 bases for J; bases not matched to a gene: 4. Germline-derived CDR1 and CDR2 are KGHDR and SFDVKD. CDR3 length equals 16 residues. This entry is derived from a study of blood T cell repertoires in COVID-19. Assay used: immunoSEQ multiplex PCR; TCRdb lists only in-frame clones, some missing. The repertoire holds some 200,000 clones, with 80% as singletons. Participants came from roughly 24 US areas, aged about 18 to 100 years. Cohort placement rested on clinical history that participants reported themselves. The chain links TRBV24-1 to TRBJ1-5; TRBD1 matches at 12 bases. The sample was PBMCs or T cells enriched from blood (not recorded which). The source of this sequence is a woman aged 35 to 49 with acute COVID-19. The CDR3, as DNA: TGTGCCACCAGTGACCCGGGACAGGGGGCAAATCAGCCCCAGCATTTT. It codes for CATSDPGQGANQPQHF.